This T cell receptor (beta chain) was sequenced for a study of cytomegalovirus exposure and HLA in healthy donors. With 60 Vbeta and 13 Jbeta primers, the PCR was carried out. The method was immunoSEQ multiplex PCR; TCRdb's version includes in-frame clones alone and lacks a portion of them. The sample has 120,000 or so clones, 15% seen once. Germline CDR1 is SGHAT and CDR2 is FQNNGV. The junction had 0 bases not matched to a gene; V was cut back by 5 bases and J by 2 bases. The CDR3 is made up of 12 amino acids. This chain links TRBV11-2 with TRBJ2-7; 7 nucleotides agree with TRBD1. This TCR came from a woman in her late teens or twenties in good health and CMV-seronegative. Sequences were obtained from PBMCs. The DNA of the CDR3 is TGTGCCAGCAGCGGACAGGCCTACGAGCAGTACTTC. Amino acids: CASSGQAYEQYF.